Listed here are 4 T cell receptor beta chains from one sample, sequenced in a study of T cells after somatic rescue of genetic block. The method was immunoSEQ multiplex PCR; TCRdb's version includes in-frame clones alone and lacks a portion of them. The table has roughly 14,000 clones, roughly two thirds seen once. Input material: peripheral blood mononuclear cells (PBMCs). The receptor source for this set is a boy between 10 and 17 years old.

This chain connects TRBV19 to TRBJ2-1; D is unresolved. CDR1 and CDR2 from the germline V gene are LNHDA and SQIVND (reference sequence). This CDR3 is built from 14 residues. Trimming left V 3 bases short and J 3 bases short, with 9 bases between. The CDR3 spells CASSILGNYNEQFF. In DNA form, the CDR3 reads TGTGCCAGTAGTATTCTGGGGAACTACAATGAGCAGTTCTTC.

This rearrangement joins TRBV5-8 to TRBJ1-1, with a weak D call TRBD1 (5 bases). Germline-derived CDR1 and CDR2 are SGHTS and YDEGEE. This CDR3 region has 11 residues. Trimming pared 1 base from V and 10 bases from J, leaving 8 bases between. CDR3 sequence: CASSLTGSAFF. Here the CDR3 DNA reads TGTGCCAGCAGCTTGACAGGTTCAGCTTTCTTT. The full variable domain, completed using reference TRBV5-8 and TRBJ1-1, is EAGVTQSPTHLIKTRGQQATLRCSPISGHTSVYWYQQALGLGLQFLLWYDEGEERNRGNFPPRFSGRQFPNYSSELNVNALELEDSALYLCASSLTGSAFFGQGTRLTVV.

The gene calls are TRBV5-1 and TRBJ2-5; D may be TRBD2 (6 bases). The J call is doubtful: the DNA matches TRBJ2-7 better. Germline V gene sequence: CDR1 SGHRS, CDR2 YFSETQ. The CDR3 consists of 12 residues. For the CDR3, the DNA is TGCGCCAGCAGCCCAGCCGGGGGCGAGCAGTACTTC. This encodes CASSPAGGEQYF.

V and J are TRBV2 and TRBJ2-3; maybe TRBD1 (6 bases). The ends were cut back, 7 bases at V and 4 bases at J, with 18 bases in the middle. CDR3 length: 15 amino acids. Germline V lookup: CDR1 SNHLY, CDR2 FYNNEI. The CDR3 nucleotides are TGTGCCAGCATGGGACACTCTCTCGATCCAGATACGCAGTATTTT. It is translated as CASMGHSLDPDTQYF. Based on the CDR3 plus reference TRBV2 and TRBJ2-3, the full variable domain is EPEVTQTPSHQVTQMGQEVILRCVPISNHLYFYWYRQILGQKVEFLVSFYNNEISEKSEIFDDQFSVERPDGSNFTLKIRSTKLEDSAMYFCASMGHSLDPDTQYFGPGTRLTVL.